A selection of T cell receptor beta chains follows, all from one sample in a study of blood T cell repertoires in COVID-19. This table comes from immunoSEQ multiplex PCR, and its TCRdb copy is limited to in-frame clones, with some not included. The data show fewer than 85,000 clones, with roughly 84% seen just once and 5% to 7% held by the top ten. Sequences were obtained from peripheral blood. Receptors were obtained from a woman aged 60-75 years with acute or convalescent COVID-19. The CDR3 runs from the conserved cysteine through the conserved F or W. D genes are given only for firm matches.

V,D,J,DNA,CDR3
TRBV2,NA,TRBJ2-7,TGTGCCATCCTTAGGAGGGGGGGCAGCTCCTACGAGCAGTACTTC,CAILRRGGSSYEQYF
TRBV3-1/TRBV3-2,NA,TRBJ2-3,TGTGCCAGCAGCCAAGGTTCCGGACAGAGCACAGATACGCAGTATTTT,CASSQGSGQSTDTQYF
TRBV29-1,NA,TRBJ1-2,TGCAGCGTTGCGGGACAATTAAACTATGGCTACACCTTC,CSVAGQLNYGYTF
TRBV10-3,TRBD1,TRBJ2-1,TGTGCCATCAGTGGCCCCGGACAGGGAAATGAGCAGTTCTTC,CAISGPGQGNEQFF
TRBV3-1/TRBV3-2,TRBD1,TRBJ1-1,TGTGCCAGCAGCCGGCGACAGGGTCTGAACACTGAAGCTTTCTTT,CASSRRQGLNTEAFF
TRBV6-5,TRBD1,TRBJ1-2,TGTGCCAGCAGCCTCAGCGCAGGGGGCGTCTATGGCTACACCTTC,CASSLSAGGVYGYTF
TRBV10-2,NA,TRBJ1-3,TGCGCCAGCAGCCCCACTGTTATCTCTGGAAACACCATATATTTT,CASSPTVISGNTIYF
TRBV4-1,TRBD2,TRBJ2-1,TGCGCCAGCAGGGGTAGCGGGGGGGCGGGTGAGCAGTTCTTC,CASRGSGGAGEQFF
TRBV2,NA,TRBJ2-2,TGTGCCAGCAGTGACAGGGGAACGGCCGGGGAGCTGTTTTTT,CASSDRGTAGELFF
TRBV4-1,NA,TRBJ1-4,TGCGCCAGCAGCCAAGTACTGCTAACGGGAAAACTGTTTTTT,CASSQVLLTGKLFF